What follows are 9 T cell receptor beta chains derived from one specimen sequenced in a study of vaccination effects on CD4 cells after COVID-19. Generated by immunoSEQ multiplex PCR, the TCRdb table keeps only in-frame clones and is missing some. The sample includes 50,000 to 65,000 clones, more than 70% of them seen just once. ViraFEST expansion of antigen-specific CD4+ T cells with viral peptide pools preceded sequencing. Subsequent to 10 days of culture, CD4+ T cells were isolated. Each participant was given two doses of one vaccine (BNT162b2 or mRNA-1273). No antigen has been assigned to these receptors. The source material was CD4+ T cells from PBMCs cultured with HCoV-229E spike peptides, sampled after COVID-19 vaccination. These receptors were obtained from a human donor who received a COVID-19 vaccine.

This chain uses TRBV28 with TRBJ2-4; no clear D. The CDR3 sequence is 19 residues long. V lost 6 bases, J lost 3 bases, and 27 bases lay in between. Germline assignment: CDR1 MDHEN and CDR2 SYDVKM. As DNA, the CDR3 is TGTGCCAGCAGCTCCATAATGGACCATGCAACCCCTATCAAAAACATTCAGTACTTC. Encoded protein: CASSSIMDHATPIKNIQYF.

The chain uses TRBV19 and TRBJ1-6; no firm D call. The CDR3 extends over 14 amino acids. Trimming stripped 8 bases from V and 7 bases from J, with 15 bases between. Germline assignment: CDR1 LNHDA and CDR2 SQIVND (reference sequence). This CDR3 is CASSTPGMNSPLHF. The CDR3 coding sequence is TGTGCCAGTTCTACCCCCGGGATGAATTCACCCCTCCACTTT.

The gene calls are TRBV4-2 and TRBJ2-5, with 9 bases fitting TRBD2. Germline trimming cut 4 bases from V and 1 base from J; bases unmatched to any gene: 10. Germline loops: CDR1 LGHNA, CDR2 YNFKEQ. The CDR3 sequence is 17 residues long. CDR3 DNA: TGTGCCAGCAGCCCGCGTTGGGCTAGCGGGGTCCAAGAGACCCAGTACTTC. This codes for CASSPRWASGVQETQYF.

V usage is TRBV6-1 and J usage is TRBJ1-2; 10 nucleotides agree with TRBD1. The CDR3 runs to 14 residues. V trimming: 2 bases; J trimming: 8 bases; junction bases outside the gene matches: 5. Germline V lookup: CDR1 MNHNS, CDR2 SASEGT. CDR3 sequence reads: CASSERDRGWGYTF. The CDR3, as DNA: TGTGCCAGCAGTGAACGGGACAGGGGTTGGGGCTACACCTTC.

The J gene is TRBJ2-1, the V gene TRBV11-3; possibly TRBD2 for D (7 bases). V gave up 1 base and J gave up 4 bases, with 14 bases separating them. This CDR3 contains 16 residues. Germline loops: CDR1 SGHNT, CDR2 YENEEA. The CDR3 reads CASSLGTAGQYNEQFF. The CDR3 nucleotides read TGTGCCAGCAGCTTAGGGACAGCGGGGCAATACAATGAGCAGTTCTTC. The full variable domain, its missing parts supplied by reference TRBV11-3 and TRBJ2-1, is EAGVVQSPRYKIIEKKQPVAFWCNPISGHNTLYWYLQNLGQGPELLIRYENEEAVDDSQLPKDRFSAERLKGVDSTLKIQPAELGDSAVYLCASSLGTAGQYNEQFFGPGTRLTVL.

This chain joins TRBV18 and TRBJ1-1, with 9 bases identical to TRBD1. The germline gives CDR1 KGHSH, CDR2 LQKENI. This CDR3 spans 12 amino acids. The junction had 2 bases not matched to a gene; V was cut back by 5 bases and J by 7 bases. The chain's CDR3 is CASSTDRGEAFF. The CDR3 DNA sequence: TGTGCCAGCTCAACGGACAGGGGTGAAGCTTTCTTT.

This clone was counted only a few times. V gene TRBV3-1 (or the pseudogene TRBV3-2) combines with J gene TRBJ1-3; 7 nucleotides agree with TRBD1. After removal of 3 bases from V and 2 bases from J, the junction contained 7 bases not matched to a gene. CDR3 length: 16 residues. Germline loops: CDR1 LGHDT, CDR2 YNNKEL (reference sequence). The CDR3 protein is CASSHRQGSAGNTIYF. The CDR3 coding sequence is TGTGCCAGCAGCCACAGACAGGGAAGCGCTGGAAACACCATATATTTT.

This clone showed up just a few times. The rearrangement links TRBV7-9 to TRBJ2-3; 10 bases are shared with TRBD2. Germline V lookup: CDR1 SEHNR, CDR2 FQNEAQ (reference sequence). CDR3 length: 15 amino acids. The trim removed 6 bases at V and 2 bases at J, leaving 5 bases unmatched. In DNA, the CDR3 is TGTGCCAGCAGTCAAAGCGGGGGGGCCACAGATACGCAGTATTTT. This codes for CASSQSGGATDTQYF. The full variable domain, rest sourced from reference TRBV7-9 and TRBJ2-3, is DTGVSQNPRHKITKRGQNVTFRCDPISEHNRLYWYRQTLGQGPEFLTYFQNEAQLEKSRLLSDRFSAERPKGSFSTLEIQRTEQGDSAMYLCASSQSGGATDTQYFGPGTRLTVL.

The rearrangement joins TRBV30 to TRBJ1-2, with 7 bases fitting TRBD1. Germline CDR1 and CDR2: GTSNPN and SVGIG (reference sequence). V was pared by 0 bases and J by 4 bases, with 8 bases of the junction left unmatched. The CDR3 runs 15 residues. The CDR3 region is CAWSVKGALSYGYTF. The CDR3 nucleotides are TGTGCCTGGAGTGTCAAGGGGGCTCTCAGCTATGGCTACACCTTC.